This T cell receptor (beta chain) was identified during a study of blood T cell repertoires in COVID-19 (dated by TCRdb to the early 2020s). At the level of the whole study: Collaborator samples came from the United States, Italy and Spain and covered acute and convalescent phases of COVID-19. Samples were obtained from the ongoing ImmuneRACE study (first 160 participants) and from 1,200 or so subjects provided by 6 global collaborators. Deeply sampled blood TCRbeta repertoires from subjects exposed to, actively infected with, or recovered from COVID-19 were included in the dataset. A de-identified subject ID, COVID-19 status, age in years and sex were almost always included in the sample metadata. A freely available public database, intended as a resource for researchers studying the immune response to SARS-CoV-2, is where the repertoires were released. The material from the prospective study consisted of cDNA or gDNA derived from T cells, B-cell-depleted T cells, or PBMCs. Where HLA class I and class II types were available, the types were taken from metadata supplied by the sample provider, not from assay-based typing. General findings and caveats noted by the study authors: The amount of clinical and demographic metadata varied by source and participant and was provided uncurated.

In the prospective study, participants were about 18 to 95 years old, resided in 24 geographic areas of the United States, and were enrolled through a virtual design. To assign participants to cohorts, the prospective study relied on clinical history that participants themselves reported in a screening survey and a study questionnaire. In the prospective study, mobile phlebotomists collected whole blood, serum and a nasopharyngeal or oropharyngeal swab from each participant. Over an approximately 2-month period, participants in the prospective study had the option of providing additional blood draws and questionnaires. Before DNA extraction, blood samples from the prospective study were shipped at room temperature or frozen. As to this clone: Its antigen target is currently unknown. No base quality values were provided; no much bigger clone lies one nucleotide off.

TCRbeta CDR3 regions were amplified from genomic DNA by means of the immunoSEQ Assay, a bias-controlled multiplex PCR. As for how the authors treated the data: The number of nucleated cells in each sample was estimated from the amplification of reference gene primers within the assay. To quantify the absolute abundance of each unique TCRbeta CDR3 rearrangement, sequence reads were collapsed and filtered. For each sample, productive Simpson clonality was calculated as the square root of Simpson's diversity index over productive rearrangements. TCRdb stores this immuneACCESS table with in-frame sequences only. Part of the clones is absent; in the studies checked, under half of the shortfall reflects unresolved V genes, and no reason is known for the rest. That table gives V, J and clone size, and the DNA gave D and trimming. The sample table shows a few hundred thousand clones, and 65% to 90% are seen once. The top ten clonotypes cover 3% to 4% of the sample.

The germline V gene sets CDR1 to MDHEN and CDR2 to SYDVKM. The CDR3 spans 15 residues, from the cysteine through the phenylalanine. Left in the record is the CDR3 DNA by itself, 45 bases read in frame from the first base. The germline V and J ends show losses of 4 bases and 4 bases respectively, and no gene match explains 7 bases of the junction. This clonotype was sampled from a woman between 35 and 50 years old with acute COVID-19. The V and J genes are TRBV28 and TRBJ2-7; 10 bases in the middle match TRBD2. Sequencing was performed on PBMCs or T cells enriched from blood (not recorded which). The CDR3 corresponds to CASSSGLAVVYEQYF. The DNA sequence is given as TGTGCCAGCAGTTCCGGACTAGCGGTAGTTTACGAGCAGTACTTC.